The 18 T cell receptor beta chains below all came from one sample that was sequenced in a study of blood T cell repertoires in COVID-19. Sequenced by immunoSEQ multiplex PCR; TCRdb stores in-frame clones only, minus some. The data contain roughly 100,000 clones, 70% to 90% of them singletons. The sample consisted of peripheral blood. These receptors came from a human donor in a cohort sampled during active COVID-19.

Here the CDR3 DNA reads TGTGCCAGCAGCCAATGGAGGGGCATCGCAGATACGCAGTATTTT. As protein: CASSQWRGIADTQYF. The chain is built from TRBV14 and TRBJ2-3; tentatively, D is TRBD2 (6 bases). This CDR3 is built from 15 residues. The V and J ends lost 2 bases and 4 bases respectively, with 13 bases between them. Germline assignment: CDR1 SGHDN and CDR2 FVKESK.

This chain uses TRBV5-1 with TRBJ2-7; 7 bases map to TRBD2. J was trimmed by 2 bases and V by 0 bases; bases with no gene match: 8. Germline CDR1 is SGHRS and CDR2 is YFSETQ. The CDR3 length is 16 residues. The CDR3 sequence: CASSLESSGAPYEQYF. Written as DNA, the CDR3 is TGCGCCAGCAGCTTGGAATCAAGCGGGGCCCCCTACGAGCAGTACTTC.

This clone was counted between two and nine times. The chain has TRBV11-3 and TRBJ2-4; 10 bases match TRBD1. With V trimmed by 5 bases and J by 9 bases, 1 base remained unmatched. Germline V gives CDR1 SGHNT, CDR2 YENEEA. The CDR3 covers 12 residues. CDR3 coding DNA: TGTGCCAGCAGCCGGGACAGGGGCATTCAGTACTTC. It is translated as CASSRDRGIQYF.

The chain links TRBV10-1 to TRBJ2-3, with 8 bases that match TRBD1. With 6 bases clipped from V and 0 bases from J, the junction kept 5 bases outside the gene matches. CDR1 is WNHNN and CDR2 is SYGVQD in the germline V gene (reference sequence). The CDR3 totals 15 residues. The CDR3 loop reads CASSDQGASTDTQYF. The CDR3 DNA is TGCGCCAGCAGCGACCAGGGGGCGAGCACAGATACGCAGTATTTT.

This clone has only a few counts. The chain uses TRBV7-2 and TRBJ1-5; D uncertain. CDR1 is SGHTA and CDR2 is FQGNSA in the germline V gene. The CDR3 sequence is 15 residues long. V was pared by 2 bases and J by 3 bases, with 11 bases between. In nucleotides, the CDR3 is TGTGCCAGCAGCTTATCGACAACTTCCAATCAGCCCCAGCATTTT. Its protein product is CASSLSTTSNQPQHF.

The chain couples TRBV10-1 to TRBJ2-4; a possible D gene is TRBD2 (5 bases). Looked up from germline, CDR1 is WNHNN and CDR2 is SYGVQD (reference sequence). Trimming cost V 0 bases and J 4 bases, with 10 bases left between them. This CDR3 is built from 15 residues. The CDR3 nucleotides read TGCGCCAGCAGTGAGTCGACACGGACTAAAAACATTCAGTACTTC. Translating it yields CASSESTRTKNIQYF.

V is TRBV19 and J is TRBJ1-2; perhaps TRBD1 as D (5 bases). Trimming left V 2 bases short and J 5 bases short, with 12 bases between. The CDR3 runs 14 residues. The germline V gene has CDR1 LNHDA and CDR2 SQIVND (reference sequence). The CDR3 region is CASSIIGHVYGYTF. In DNA form, the CDR3 reads TGTGCCAGTAGTATAATCGGACACGTGTATGGCTACACCTTC.

This chain connects TRBV19 to TRBJ1-5; 10 bases are a match to TRBD1. Germline-derived CDR1 and CDR2 are LNHDA and SQIVND (reference sequence). CDR3 length: 14 amino acids. V lost 6 bases and J lost 7; bases outside the gene matches: 6. This CDR3 is CASRGDRGGQPQHF. The CDR3 DNA is TGTGCCAGTAGAGGGGACAGGGGCGGACAGCCCCAGCATTTT.

V usage is TRBV5-5 and J usage is TRBJ1-5; tentative D call: TRBD1 (6 bases). CDR3 length: 14 residues. The V gene's germline CDR1 is SGHKS and CDR2 YYEKEE (reference sequence). V lost 0 bases, J lost 7 bases, and 11 bases lay in between. The CDR3 DNA is TGTGCCAGCAGCTTGGGTACAGGGCACCAGCCCCAGCATTTT. Its translation is CASSLGTGHQPQHF.

This chain links TRBV6-1 with TRBJ1-5; 8 nucleotides align to TRBD1. Germline V CDR1 and CDR2: MNHNS, SASEGT. CDR3 size: 18 residues. The junction had 16 bases not matched to a gene; V was cut back by 3 bases and J by 6 bases. This CDR3 reads CASSDIRQGRGGGQPQHF. Here the CDR3 DNA reads TGTGCCAGCAGTGATATTCGACAGGGGCGCGGCGGGGGTCAGCCCCAGCATTTT.

The chain joins TRBV19 to TRBJ1-1; the D is unclear. CDR1 LNHDA and CDR2 SQIVND come from the germline V gene (reference sequence). The CDR3 is 15 amino acids. Deletions cut 5 bases from V and 4 bases from J, with 17 bases between. The DNA for the CDR3 is TGTGCCAGTAGTCTACTGGCGGGAATGGGCACTGAAGCTTTCTTT. This encodes CASSLLAGMGTEAFF.

The chain couples TRBV6-5 to TRBJ2-7; 7 positions agree with TRBD1. In germline, CDR1 is MNHEY, CDR2 SVGAGI. This CDR3 has 14 amino acids. J gave up 7 bases and V 4 bases, and 10 bases lay outside the gene matches. The CDR3 nucleotides read TGTGCCAGCAGTTGGACAGGCCTTCCTGGGGAGCAGTACTTC. Protein sequence: CASSWTGLPGEQYF.

The chain recombines TRBV10-3 with TRBJ1-4; D may be TRBD1 (5 bases). Germline loops: CDR1 ENHRY, CDR2 SYGVKD. The CDR3 has 13 amino acids. The V gene lost 8 bases and the J gene lost 0 bases, with 7 bases spanning the gap. The chain's CDR3 is CAIRQTTNEKLFF. Here the CDR3 DNA reads TGTGCCATCCGACAGACAACTAATGAAAAACTGTTTTTT.

J is TRBJ1-5 and V is TRBV2; D is unresolved. V was pared by 6 bases and J by 6 bases, with 21 bases between. CDR1 and CDR2 from the germline V gene are SNHLY and FYNNEI. The CDR3 loop spans 16 amino acids. The CDR3 sequence: CASRGYMGPGGQPQHF. The CDR3 DNA reads TGTGCCAGCAGAGGCTACATGGGTCCGGGTGGTCAGCCCCAGCATTTT.

This clone was recorded a few times. For the CDR3, the DNA is TGCAGCGTTTACGGCAGGGGGAACACTGAAGCTTTCTTT. It yields the protein CSVYGRGNTEAFF. This rearrangement joins TRBV29-1 to TRBJ1-1; D might be TRBD1 (6 bases). Trimming shortened V by 5 bases and J by 1 base, and 11 bases separated the two germline ends. Germline V gives CDR1 SQVTM, CDR2 ANQGSEA. The CDR3 spans 13 residues. Together with reference TRBV29-1 and TRBJ1-1, the CDR3 gives the full variable domain: SAVISQKPSRDICQRGTSLTIQCQVDSQVTMMFWYRQQPGQSLTLIATANQGSEATYESGFVIDKFPISRPNLTFSTLTVSNMSPEDSSIYLCSVYGRGNTEAFFGQGTRLTVV.

This chain uses TRBV10-2 with TRBJ2-7; 11 bases map to TRBD1. This CDR3 spans 15 amino acids. The V gene's germline CDR1 is WSHSY and CDR2 SAAADI. Trimming removed 3 bases from V and 4 bases from J; junction bases left unmatched: 5. For the CDR3, the DNA is TGCGCCAGCAGTGATACCGGGACAGGGGGGTACGAGCAGTACTTC. Translation gives CASSDTGTGGYEQYF.

This chain connects TRBV10-3 to TRBJ1-1, with 10 bases fitting TRBD1. V shed 6 bases and J 5 bases; nucleotides not matched to a gene: 12. CDR3 length: 16 amino acids. Germline CDR1 reads ENHRY; CDR2 reads SYGVKD. The CDR3 protein is CAIRTGTGVSWTEAFF. CDR3 bases: TGTGCCATCAGGACCGGGACAGGGGTGAGTTGGACTGAAGCTTTCTTT.

In DNA form, the CDR3 reads TGTGCCAGTAGTGACAGGGGAAATTTGGGTAATTCACCCCTCCACTTT. This codes for CASSDRGNLGNSPLHF. The genes are TRBV19 and TRBJ1-6; 8 positions match TRBD1. CDR3 length: 16 amino acids. V shed 5 bases, J shed 6 bases, and the junction held 9 bases outside the gene matches. From germline, CDR1 is LNHDA and CDR2 SQIVND (reference sequence).